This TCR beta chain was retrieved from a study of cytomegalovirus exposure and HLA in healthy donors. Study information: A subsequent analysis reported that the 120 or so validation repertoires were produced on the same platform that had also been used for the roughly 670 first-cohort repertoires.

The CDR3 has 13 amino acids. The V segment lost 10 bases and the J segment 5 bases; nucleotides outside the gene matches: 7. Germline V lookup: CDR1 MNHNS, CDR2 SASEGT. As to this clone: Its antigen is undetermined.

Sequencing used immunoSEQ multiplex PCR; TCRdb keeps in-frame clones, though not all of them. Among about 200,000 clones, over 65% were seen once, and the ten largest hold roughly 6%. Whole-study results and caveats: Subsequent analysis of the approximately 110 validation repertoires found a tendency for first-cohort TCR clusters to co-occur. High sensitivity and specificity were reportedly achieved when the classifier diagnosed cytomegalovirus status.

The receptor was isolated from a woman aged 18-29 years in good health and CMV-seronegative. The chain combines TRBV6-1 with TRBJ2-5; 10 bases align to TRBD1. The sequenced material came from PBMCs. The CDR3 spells CAIRDRGRETQYF. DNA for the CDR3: TGTGCCATCCGGGACAGGGGAAGGGAGACCCAGTACTTC.